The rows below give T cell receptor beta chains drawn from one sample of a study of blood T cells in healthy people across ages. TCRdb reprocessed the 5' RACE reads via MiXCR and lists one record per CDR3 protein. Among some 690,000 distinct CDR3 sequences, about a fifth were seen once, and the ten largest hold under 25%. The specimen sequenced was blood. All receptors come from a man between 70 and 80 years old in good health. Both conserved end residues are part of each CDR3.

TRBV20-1,CSASLAGVHTDTQYF
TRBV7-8,CASRGPGLQRETQYF
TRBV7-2,CASSQTGGIYTGTEAFF
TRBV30,CAWSVAGNTEAFF
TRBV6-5,CASSRPGTTDTQYF
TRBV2,CASGTMETQYF
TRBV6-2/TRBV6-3,CASGLAGGHAGELFF
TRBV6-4,CASSFNRGRQPQHF
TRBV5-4,CASSLAQRLSTDTQYF
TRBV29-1,CSVGLGTHTGELFF
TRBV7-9,CAGSRVAYYEQYF
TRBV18,CASSPTIVSSYNEQFF
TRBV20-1,CSASRGDSYQPQHF
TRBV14,CASSQDLGVWNTIYF
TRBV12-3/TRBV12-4,CASSSSLGQGYEQYF
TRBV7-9,CASSLRVTPGQDNYGYTF
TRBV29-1,CSVGLVTNEQFF
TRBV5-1,CASSLATMQEKLFF
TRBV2,CASSYTGGRGGSPEAFF
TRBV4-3,CASSPLTGAKNEQFF
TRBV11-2,CASTPGDASPLHF
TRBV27,CASSLWGQALNVLTF
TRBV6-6,CASSNRQGRDTQYF
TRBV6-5,CASSYGTGTDTQYF
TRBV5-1,CASNRQGNSGNTIYF
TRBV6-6,CASSPPTGEGYTF
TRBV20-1,CSARVRGDGYTF
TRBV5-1,CASSLPAVSNQPQHF
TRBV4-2,CASSQVGLAGPQETQYF
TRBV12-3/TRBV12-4,CASSSRTSGGRDTQYF
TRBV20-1,CSARKPAGELFF
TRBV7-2,CASKAGGPGTGELFF
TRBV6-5,CASSYGGDGGIQYF
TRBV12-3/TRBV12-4,CASSYIAAVNYGYTF
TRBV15,CATSRDIPQGGEKLFF
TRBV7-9,CASSQNQLAEGYEQYF
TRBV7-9,CASSADGVYGYTF
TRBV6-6,CASLRAGDTEAFF
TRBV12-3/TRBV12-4,CASSAGTSTYEQYF
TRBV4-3,CASSQDLPAGRADTQYF
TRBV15,CATSRVASGSRTDTQYF
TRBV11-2,CASRRNSNEKLFF
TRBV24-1,CATSSTGQGLKGYTF
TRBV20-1,CGAMGGYNEQFF
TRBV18,CASCGTAQETQYF
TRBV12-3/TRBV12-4,CASRTSGSQETQYF
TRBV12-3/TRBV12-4,CASSLGPGQGHEKLFF
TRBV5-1,CASSGGIHKLPGYTF
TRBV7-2,CASSFTGDGNQPQHF
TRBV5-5,CASSFLQGDNQPQHF
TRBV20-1,CSASNTGPYEAFF
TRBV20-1,CSAYRDGSYGYTF
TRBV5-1,CASSLGQPGNIQYF
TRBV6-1,CASSDRGRTDTQYF
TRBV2,CASIPTGLAARNEQFF